Sequencing of this T cell receptor beta chain was carried out in a study of cytomegalovirus exposure and HLA in healthy donors. Trimming left V 0 bases short and J 1 base short, with 13 bases between. The CDR3 consists of 16 residues. Germline V gives CDR1 SGHKS, CDR2 YYEKEE (reference sequence). Study-wide results and caveats: A previous analysis found most TCR beta V segments productive roughly 87% or roughly 30% of the time. It was in a later analysis that TCR association rates were seen to vary by HLA locus, highest for DRB1 and lowest for HLA-C. The classifier reportedly diagnosed cytomegalovirus status with high specificity and sensitivity. Near-uniform donor sequencing depth was presumed by presence/absence analyses.

The PCR had 60 Vbeta and 13 Jbeta primers. Sequencing was performed with immunoSEQ multiplex PCR; in TCRdb, only in-frame clones are kept and a portion is missing. The sample includes about 160,000 clones, about 81% of them seen just once. About this clone itself: Its antigen is undetermined.

The TCR comes from a woman in her fifties or sixties in good health and CMV-seropositive. Sequencing was performed on PBMCs. The V and J genes are TRBV5-5 and TRBJ1-1, with D perhaps matching TRBD1 (5 bases). CDR3 region: CASSLEAGTWNTEAFF. The CDR3 nucleotides read TGTGCCAGCAGCTTGGAAGCCGGGACTTGGAACACTGAAGCTTTCTTT.